The present TCR beta chain was sequenced within a study of blood T cells in healthy people across ages. The study's findings and limits: It was held that the diversity estimates obtained from one million T cells were underestimates.

A J-beta primer mix and a sample-barcoded 5' primer were used in a second PCR of roughly 6 to 12 cycles. TCRdb used MiXCR to reprocess the 5' RACE reads, holding one entry per CDR3 protein. The sample holds more than 700,000 distinct CDR3 sequences, about half seen once. About this clonotype: The antigen remains unidentified.

Each donor gave around 9.3 milliliters of peripheral blood. The source of this sequence is a man older than 75 in good health. The sequenced material came from blood.

CDR3 nucleotides: TGTGCCAGCAGTGACAACAGGGGCACAGATACGCAGTATTTT. It is translated as CASSDNRGTDTQYF. The rearrangement uses TRBV6-4 and TRBJ2-3; D is possibly TRBD1 (6 bases). The V end was cut by 2 bases, the J end by 1 base, with 7 bases between. CDR3 length: 14 residues. The germline V gene encodes CDR1 MRHNA and CDR2 SNTAGT.